Below, 16 T cell receptor beta chains from the same sample are listed, as sequenced in a study of cytotoxic CD8 clonotypes in ibrutinib-treated CLL. The assay was immunoSEQ multiplex PCR, and TCRdb's table has in-frame clones only and misses some. The repertoire includes tens of thousands of clones, approximately 57% of them detected once, and 14% to 15% sits in the top ten. This sample comprised PBMCs, obtained after 12 months of ibrutinib treatment. These receptors were collected from a human donor with chronic lymphocytic leukemia.

The rearrangement joins TRBV7-9 to TRBJ2-3; D assignment may be TRBD1 or TRBD2 (5 bases each). The CDR3 runs 14 residues. Trimming pared 1 base from V and 2 bases from J, leaving 7 bases between. Germline loops: CDR1 SEHNR, CDR2 FQNEAQ (reference sequence). Written as DNA, the CDR3 is TGTGCCAGCAGCTTAGTCGGGGCCACAGATACGCAGTATTTT. Encoded protein: CASSLVGATDTQYF.

Here the CDR3 reads CAGQGGQETQYF. The DNA for the CDR3 is TGTGCCGGACAGGGGGGACAAGAGACCCAGTACTTC. This chain links TRBV7-9 with TRBJ2-5, with 10 nucleotides matching TRBD1. The CDR3 extends over 12 amino acids. Germline V CDR1 and CDR2: SEHNR, FQNEAQ (reference sequence). V gave up 11 bases and J gave up 2 bases; unmatched junction bases: 2. Variable domain in full (rest from reference TRBV7-9 and TRBJ2-5): DTGVSQNPRHKITKRGQNVTFRCDPISEHNRLYWYRQTLGQGPEFLTYFQNEAQLEKSRLLSDRFSAERPKGSFSTLEIQRTEQGDSAMYLCAGQGGQETQYFGPGTRLLVL.

J is TRBJ2-7 and V is TRBV6-1; D may match TRBD1 or TRBD2 (5 bases each). CDR1 is MNHNS and CDR2 is SASEGT in the germline V gene. This CDR3 spans 16 amino acids. Trimming removed 4 bases at V and 2 bases at J, with 18 bases between. The CDR3: CASSVGPRGLAYEQYF. The CDR3 coding sequence is TGTGCCAGCAGTGTGGGGCCGAGGGGCCTGGCCTACGAGCAGTACTTC.

J is TRBJ2-3 and V is TRBV2, with D uncertain. The CDR3 has 11 amino acids. With 5 bases removed from V and 2 bases from J, the gap between germline ends came to 2 bases. Germline V lookup: CDR1 SNHLY, CDR2 FYNNEI. The CDR3 here is CASSLTDTQYF. CDR3 nucleotide sequence: TGTGCCAGCAGTCTCACAGATACGCAGTATTTT.

The rearrangement joins TRBV5-1 to TRBJ1-1, with D unclear. From germline, CDR1 is SGHRS and CDR2 YFSETQ. The CDR3 loop spans 13 amino acids. With 0 bases removed from V and 0 bases from J, the gap between germline ends came to 3 bases. The CDR3 sequence: CASSLVLNTEAFF. DNA of the CDR3: TGCGCCAGCAGCTTGGTTTTGAACACTGAAGCTTTCTTT.

The rearrangement uses TRBV5-1 and TRBJ2-1; D not certain. The CDR3 contains 12 residues. Germline values: CDR1 SGHRS, CDR2 YFSETQ. Trimming removed 2 bases at V and 6 bases at J, with 6 bases between. This chain's CDR3 is CASSLYGNEQFF. The CDR3 coding sequence is TGCGCCAGCAGCTTATACGGCAATGAGCAGTTCTTC.

The gene calls are TRBV5-1 and TRBJ2-1, with 11 positions matching TRBD2. Germline V gives CDR1 SGHRS, CDR2 YFSETQ. This CDR3 is 17 amino acids long. With 2 bases clipped from V and 4 bases from J, the junction kept 8 bases outside the gene matches. In DNA form, the CDR3 reads TGCGCCAGCAGCTTACCGGGACTAGCGGCCCATTACAATGAGCAGTTCTTC. It specifies CASSLPGLAAHYNEQFF.

This rearrangement joins TRBV29-1 to TRBJ1-6, with TRBD1 identical over 7 bases. Per germline, CDR1 SQVTM and CDR2 ANQGSEA. CDR3 length equals 13 residues. The trim removed 4 bases at V and 5 bases at J, leaving 2 bases unmatched. The CDR3 DNA reads as TGCAGCGTTGCTGACAGGGATAATTCACCCCTCCACTTT. Translating gives CSVADRDNSPLHF. Together with reference TRBV29-1 and TRBJ1-6, the CDR3 gives the full variable domain: SAVISQKPSRDICQRGTSLTIQCQVDSQVTMMFWYRQQPGQSLTLIATANQGSEATYESGFVIDKFPISRPNLTFSTLTVSNMSPEDSSIYLCSVADRDNSPLHFGNGTRLTVT.

The chain employs TRBV28 and TRBJ2-1; 9 bases are a match to TRBD2. The CDR3 contains 14 residues. Per the germline V gene, CDR1 is MDHEN and CDR2 is SYDVKM. J gave up 3 bases and V 10 bases, and 7 bases lay outside the gene matches. The DNA of the CDR3 is TGTGCCAACCAAGCGGGAGGAAACTACAATGAGCAGTTCTTC. It encodes CANQAGGNYNEQFF.

V is TRBV5-1 and J is TRBJ2-7, with D possibly TRBD2 on 5 matching bases. The CDR3 contains 13 residues. Per germline, CDR1 SGHRS and CDR2 YFSETQ. V lost 7 bases to trimming and J lost 3 bases, with 14 bases between them. The CDR3, as DNA: TGCGCCAGCCGGGGAACAGTAGACTACGAGCAGTACGTC. Its protein product is CASRGTVDYEQYV.

Points on this clone: A read error may account for a junction end that differs from germline. The rearrangement links TRBV6-5 to TRBJ1-4; possibly TRBD1 for D (5 bases). The CDR3 is made up of 14 amino acids. Germline V gene sequence: CDR1 MNHEY, CDR2 SVGAGI. In DNA, the CDR3 is TGTGCCAGCAGTTACACAGAATTAACCGGGACGCTATCATTT. Protein product: CASSYTELTGTLSF.

The V gene is TRBV19, the J gene TRBJ1-5, with D maybe TRBD1 (6 bases). This CDR3 has 15 amino acids. The germline V and J ends were trimmed by 3 bases and 6 bases, with 15 bases remaining between them. The V gene's germline CDR1 is LNHDA and CDR2 SQIVND (reference sequence). Written as DNA, the CDR3 is TGTGCCAGTAGTATGAGCGGGGGCCCCTCTCAGCCCCAGCATTTT. It encodes CASSMSGGPSQPQHF.

The chain uses TRBV4-1 and TRBJ1-4, with D unclear. CDR1 MGHRA and CDR2 YSYEKL come from the germline V gene. The length of the CDR3 is 15 residues. V was pared by 4 bases and J by 5 bases, with 14 bases between. The CDR3 bases are TGCGCCAGCAGCCTAAGCATGGGTGCCAATGAAAAACTGTTTTTT. Translating it yields CASSLSMGANEKLFF.

This clone was counted between two and nine times. Other DNA sequences of this sample code for an identical CDR3. The rearrangement joins TRBV28 to TRBJ2-2, with TRBD1 matching 9 bases. CDR3 length equals 16 residues. Germline-derived CDR1 and CDR2 are MDHEN and SYDVKM. The ends lost 5 bases at V and 4 bases at J; junction bases unmatched: 8. The CDR3: CASSLGQGKPTGELFF. CDR3 nucleotides: TGTGCCAGCAGTCTCGGACAGGGGAAACCCACCGGGGAGCTGTTTTTT.

V gene TRBV6-1 combines with J gene TRBJ1-2, with 10 bases aligning to TRBD1. CDR1 and CDR2 from the germline V gene are MNHNS and SASEGT. The CDR3 runs to 17 residues. V trimming: 4 bases; J trimming: 4 bases; junction bases outside the gene matches: 12. The chain's CDR3 is CASSGRQGASRVYGYTF. CDR3 coding DNA: TGTGCCAGCAGTGGCAGACAGGGGGCCAGTAGAGTCTATGGCTACACCTTC.

This clone was detected a few times. V gene TRBV6-5 combines with J gene TRBJ1-2; D is unclear. The V end lost 0 bases, the J end lost 7 bases, and 9 bases lay between the germline ends. CDR3 length equals 13 residues. Germline V gene lookup returns CDR1 MNHEY and CDR2 SVGAGI. CDR3 in amino acids: CASSYSRQSGYTF. The CDR3 DNA is TGTGCCAGCAGTTACTCACGGCAGAGTGGCTACACCTTC.